The T cell receptor (beta chain) described here comes from a study of T cell responses to AZD1222 COVID-19 vaccine. Using immunoSEQ multiplex PCR, the repertoire was profiled, and TCRdb retains in-frame clones only, with some absent. The data contain fewer than 80,000 clones, approximately 90% of them singletons. The junction had 11 bases not matched to a gene; V was cut back by 4 bases and J by 7 bases. The CDR3 has 17 residues. Germline V gives CDR1 SNHLY, CDR2 FYNNEI. Concerning this clone: Its antigen is as yet unknown.

General study points: Spike-specific TCR breadth and depth were elevated following two AZD1222 doses. No day 14 peak samples; only post-peak repertoires were characterized.

V gene TRBV2 combines with J gene TRBJ1-6, with 9 bases identical to TRBD1. Here the sequenced sample was peripheral blood, taken 28 days after the second dose of the MenACWY control vaccine. The origin of this receptor is an adult who received the MenACWY meningococcal vaccine as a control. CDR3 in DNA: TGTGCCAGCAGTGCCCTCCGGGACAGGGCCCCCAATTCACCCCTCCACTTT. Translated, it gives CASSALRDRAPNSPLHF.